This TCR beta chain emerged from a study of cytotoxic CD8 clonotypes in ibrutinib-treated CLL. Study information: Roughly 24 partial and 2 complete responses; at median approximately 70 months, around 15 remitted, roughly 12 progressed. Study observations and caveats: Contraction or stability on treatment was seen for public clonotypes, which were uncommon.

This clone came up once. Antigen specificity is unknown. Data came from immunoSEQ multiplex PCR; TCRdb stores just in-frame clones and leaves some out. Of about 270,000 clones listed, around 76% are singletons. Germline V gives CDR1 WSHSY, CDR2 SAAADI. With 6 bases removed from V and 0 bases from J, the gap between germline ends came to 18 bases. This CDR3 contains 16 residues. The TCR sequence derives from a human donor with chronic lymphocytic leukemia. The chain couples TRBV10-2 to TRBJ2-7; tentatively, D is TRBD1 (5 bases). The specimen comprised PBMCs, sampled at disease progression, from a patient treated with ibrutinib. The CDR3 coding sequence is TGCGCCAGCAGCGACCCCCCCGACAGAACCTCCTACGAGCAGTACTTC. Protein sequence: CASSDPPDRTSYEQYF.